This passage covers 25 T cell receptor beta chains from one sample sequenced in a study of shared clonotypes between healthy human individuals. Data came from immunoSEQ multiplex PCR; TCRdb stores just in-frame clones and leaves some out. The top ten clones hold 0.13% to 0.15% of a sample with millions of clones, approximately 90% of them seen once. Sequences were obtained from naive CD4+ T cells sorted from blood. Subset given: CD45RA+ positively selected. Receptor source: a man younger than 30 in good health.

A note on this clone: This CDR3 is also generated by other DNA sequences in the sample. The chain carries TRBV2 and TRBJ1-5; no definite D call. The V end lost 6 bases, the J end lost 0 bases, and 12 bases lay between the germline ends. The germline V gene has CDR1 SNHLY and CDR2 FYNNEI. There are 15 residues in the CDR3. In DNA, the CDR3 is TGTGCCAGCAGGGATGACACTTATAGCAATCAGCCCCAGCATTTT. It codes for CASRDDTYSNQPQHF.

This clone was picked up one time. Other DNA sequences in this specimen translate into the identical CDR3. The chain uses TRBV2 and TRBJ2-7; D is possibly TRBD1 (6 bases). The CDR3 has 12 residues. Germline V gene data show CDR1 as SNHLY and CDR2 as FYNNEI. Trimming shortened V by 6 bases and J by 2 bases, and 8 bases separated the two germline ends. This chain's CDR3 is CASSGQPYEQYF. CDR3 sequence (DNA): TGTGCCAGCAGCGGACAGCCCTACGAGCAGTACTTC.

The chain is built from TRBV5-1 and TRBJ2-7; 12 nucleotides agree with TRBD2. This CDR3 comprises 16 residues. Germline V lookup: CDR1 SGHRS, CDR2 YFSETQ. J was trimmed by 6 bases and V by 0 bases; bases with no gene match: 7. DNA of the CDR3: TGCGCCAGCAGCTTGGGTCCCTTGACTAGCGGGAGCGAGCAGTACTTC. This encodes CASSLGPLTSGSEQYF.

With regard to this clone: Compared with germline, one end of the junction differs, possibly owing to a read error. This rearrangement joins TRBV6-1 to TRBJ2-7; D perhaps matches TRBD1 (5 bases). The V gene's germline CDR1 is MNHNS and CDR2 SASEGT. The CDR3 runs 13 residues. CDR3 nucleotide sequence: TGTGCCAGCAGTGAATTGGGAACTCTAGGGGTAGACTTC. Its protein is CASSELGTLGVDF.

The CDR3 sequence is CASSFSPWSSYEQYF. DNA of the CDR3: TGTGCCAGCAGCTTTAGCCCCTGGAGCTCCTACGAGCAGTACTTC. The gene calls are TRBV7-2 and TRBJ2-7; D gene ambiguous. The ends were cut back, 3 bases at V and 0 bases at J, with 12 bases in the middle. The germline CDR1 and CDR2 sequences are SGHTA and FQGNSA. The CDR3 contains 15 residues.

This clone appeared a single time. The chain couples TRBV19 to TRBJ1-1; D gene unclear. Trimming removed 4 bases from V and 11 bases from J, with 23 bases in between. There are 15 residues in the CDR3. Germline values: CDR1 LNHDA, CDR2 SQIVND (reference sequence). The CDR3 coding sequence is TGTGCCAGTAGTACTTCACTGGGCCAGAGAACGACTGCTTTCTTT. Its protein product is CASSTSLGQRTTAFF.

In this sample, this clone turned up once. CDR3 loop: CAWARGGASYEQYF. CDR3 DNA sequence: TGTGCCTGGGCTAGGGGGGGCGCATCCTACGAGCAGTACTTC. V and J are TRBV30 and TRBJ2-7; the D gene is possibly TRBD2 (7 bases). V was clipped by 5 bases and J by 1 base, with 15 bases between them. This CDR3 is built from 14 residues. Germline CDR1 reads GTSNPN; CDR2 reads SVGIG (reference sequence).

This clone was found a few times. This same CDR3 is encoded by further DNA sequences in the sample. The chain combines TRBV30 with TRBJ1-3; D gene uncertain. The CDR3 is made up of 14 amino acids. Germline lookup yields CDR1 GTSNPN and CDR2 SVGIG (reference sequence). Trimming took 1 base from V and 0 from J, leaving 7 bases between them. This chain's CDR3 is CAWSATASGNTIYF. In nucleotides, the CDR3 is TGTGCCTGGAGTGCAACAGCCTCTGGAAACACCATATATTTT.

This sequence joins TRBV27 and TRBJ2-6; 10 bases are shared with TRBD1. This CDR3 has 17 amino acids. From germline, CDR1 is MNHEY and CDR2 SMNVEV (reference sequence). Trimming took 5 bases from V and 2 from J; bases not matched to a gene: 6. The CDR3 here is CASSATGGATGANVLTF. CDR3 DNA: TGTGCCAGCAGTGCGACAGGGGGCGCGACTGGGGCCAACGTCCTGACTTTC.

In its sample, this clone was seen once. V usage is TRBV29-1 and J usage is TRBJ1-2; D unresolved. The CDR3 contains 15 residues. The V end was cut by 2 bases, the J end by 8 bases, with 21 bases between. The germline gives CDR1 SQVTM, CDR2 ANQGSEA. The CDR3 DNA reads TGCAGCGTTGAAAAGGCGGTAACTATGGGTGCGGGCTACACCTTC. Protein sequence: CSVEKAVTMGAGYTF.

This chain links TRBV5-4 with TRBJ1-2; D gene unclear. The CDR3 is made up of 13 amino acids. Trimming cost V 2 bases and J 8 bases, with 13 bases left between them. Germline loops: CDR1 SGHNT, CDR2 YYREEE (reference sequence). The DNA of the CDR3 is TGTGCCAGCAGCTTCGAACCCGGCACAGGCTACACCTTC. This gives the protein CASSFEPGTGYTF.

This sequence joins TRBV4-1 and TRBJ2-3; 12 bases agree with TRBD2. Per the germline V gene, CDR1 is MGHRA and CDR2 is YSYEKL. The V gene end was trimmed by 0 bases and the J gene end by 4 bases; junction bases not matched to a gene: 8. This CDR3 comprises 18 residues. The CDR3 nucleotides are TGCGCCAGCAGCCAAGAACGAGCTAGCGGGGGGGTGGCAGATACGCAGTATTTT. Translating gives CASSQERASGGVADTQYF.

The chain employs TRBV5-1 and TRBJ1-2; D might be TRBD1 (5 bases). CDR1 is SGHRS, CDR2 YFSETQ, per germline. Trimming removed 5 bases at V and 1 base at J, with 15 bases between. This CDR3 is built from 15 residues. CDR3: CASSSEVGGNYGYTF. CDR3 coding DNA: TGCGCCAGCAGTTCCGAGGTCGGGGGTAACTATGGCTACACCTTC.

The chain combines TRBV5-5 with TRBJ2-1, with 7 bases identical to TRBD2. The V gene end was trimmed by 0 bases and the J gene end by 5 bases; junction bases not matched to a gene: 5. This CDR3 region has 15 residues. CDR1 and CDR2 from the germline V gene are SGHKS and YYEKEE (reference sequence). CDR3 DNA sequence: TGTGCCAGCAGCTTGGTAGCGGGTTTCAACAATGAGCAGTTCTTC. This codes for CASSLVAGFNNEQFF.

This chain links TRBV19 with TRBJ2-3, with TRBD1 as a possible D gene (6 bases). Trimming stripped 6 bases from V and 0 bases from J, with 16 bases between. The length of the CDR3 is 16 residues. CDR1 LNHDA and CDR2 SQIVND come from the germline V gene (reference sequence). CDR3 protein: CASRGAPGLSTDTQYF. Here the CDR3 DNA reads TGTGCCAGTAGGGGGGCTCCGGGCCTTAGCACAGATACGCAGTATTTT.

The DNA of the CDR3 is TGTGCCAGCAGTTTTTGGGGGGACACTGAAGCTTTCTTT. This translates into CASSFWGDTEAFF. J is TRBJ1-1 and V is TRBV28, with TRBD1 as a possible D gene (5 bases). Looked up from germline, CDR1 is MDHEN and CDR2 is SYDVKM. This CDR3 is 13 amino acids long. V was clipped by 3 bases and J by 3 bases, with 8 bases between them.

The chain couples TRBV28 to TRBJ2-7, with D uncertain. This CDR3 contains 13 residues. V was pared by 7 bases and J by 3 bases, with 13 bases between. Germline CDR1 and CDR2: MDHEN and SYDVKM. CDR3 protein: CASTKAYLYEQYF. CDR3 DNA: TGTGCCAGCACTAAGGCATACCTCTACGAGCAGTACTTC.

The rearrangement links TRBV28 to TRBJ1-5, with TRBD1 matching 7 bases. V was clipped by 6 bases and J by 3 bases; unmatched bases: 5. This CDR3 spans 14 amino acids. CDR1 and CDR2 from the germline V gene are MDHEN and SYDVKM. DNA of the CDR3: TGTGCCAGCAGAACAGGGGATTACAATCAGCCCCAGCATTTT. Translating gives CASRTGDYNQPQHF.

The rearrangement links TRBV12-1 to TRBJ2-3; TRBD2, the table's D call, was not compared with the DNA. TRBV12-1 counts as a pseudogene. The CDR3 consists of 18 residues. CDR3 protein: CASSFGVAGGPQTDTQYF. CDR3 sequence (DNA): TGTGCCAGCAGCTTTGGGGTAGCGGGGGGGCCCCAGACAGATACGCAGTATTTT.

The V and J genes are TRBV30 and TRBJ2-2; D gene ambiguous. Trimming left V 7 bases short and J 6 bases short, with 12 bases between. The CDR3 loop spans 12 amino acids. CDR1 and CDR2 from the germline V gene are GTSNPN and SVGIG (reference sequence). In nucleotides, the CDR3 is TGTGCCTTTCAGGTCCTGGCCGGGGAGCTGTTTTTT. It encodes CAFQVLAGELFF.

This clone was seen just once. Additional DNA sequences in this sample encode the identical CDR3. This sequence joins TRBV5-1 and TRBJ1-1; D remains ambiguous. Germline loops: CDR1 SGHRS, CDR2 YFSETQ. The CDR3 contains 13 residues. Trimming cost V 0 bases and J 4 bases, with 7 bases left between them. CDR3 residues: CASSLAEGTEAFF. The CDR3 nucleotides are TGCGCCAGCAGCTTGGCGGAGGGCACTGAAGCTTTCTTT.

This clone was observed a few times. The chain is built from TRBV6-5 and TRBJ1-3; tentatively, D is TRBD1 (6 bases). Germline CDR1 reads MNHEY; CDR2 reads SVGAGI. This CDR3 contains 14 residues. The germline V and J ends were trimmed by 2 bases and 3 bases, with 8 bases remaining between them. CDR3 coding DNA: TGTGCCAGCAGTTACGGGGACAATGGAAACACCATATATTTT. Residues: CASSYGDNGNTIYF.

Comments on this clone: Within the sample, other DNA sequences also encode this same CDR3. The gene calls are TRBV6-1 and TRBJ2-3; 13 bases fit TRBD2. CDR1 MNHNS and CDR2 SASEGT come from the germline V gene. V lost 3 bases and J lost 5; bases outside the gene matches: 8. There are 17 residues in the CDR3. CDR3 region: CASSEGTSGGARDTQYF. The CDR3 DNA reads TGTGCCAGCAGTGAGGGTACTAGCGGGGGGGCAAGAGATACGCAGTATTTT.

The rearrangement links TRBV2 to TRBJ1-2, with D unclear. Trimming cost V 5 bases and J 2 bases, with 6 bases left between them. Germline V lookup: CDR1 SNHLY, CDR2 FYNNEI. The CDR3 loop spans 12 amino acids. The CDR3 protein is CASSSSNYGYTF. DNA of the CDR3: TGTGCCAGCAGTAGCTCGAACTATGGCTACACCTTC.

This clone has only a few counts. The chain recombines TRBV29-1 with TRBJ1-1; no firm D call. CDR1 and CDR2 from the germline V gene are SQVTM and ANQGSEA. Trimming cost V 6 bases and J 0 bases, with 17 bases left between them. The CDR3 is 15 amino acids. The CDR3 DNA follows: TGCAGCGTCGCCTCCCCCGGACGGCTGAACACTGAAGCTTTCTTT. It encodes CSVASPGRLNTEAFF.